This T cell receptor beta chain is from a study of identifying expanded T cells in peripheral blood. Notes on this clone: What it recognizes is unknown.

V lost 1 base and J lost 12, with 13 bases in between. The CDR3 loop spans 12 amino acids. Germline V gene data show CDR1 as LGHNT and CDR2 as FRNRAP. Overall study results and limits: Over about two and four weeks, about 17 and 20 clones changed, versus roughly 1.1 between replicates. Variance in clone template counts between approximately two-week samples significantly increased with total template count across all healthy donors.

Using immunoSEQ multiplex PCR, the repertoire was profiled, and TCRdb retains in-frame clones only, with some absent. The sample has over 80,000 clones, about 90% seen once; the top ten hold 5.6%. This TCR derives from a person between 18 and 69 years old in good health. The chain combines TRBV12-5 with TRBJ2-7; possible D gene TRBD1, 5 bases. Source material: blood. CDR3 residues: CASGLDQGLRYF. The CDR3 nucleotides read TGTGCTAGTGGTTTGGACCAGGGCCTTAGGTACTTC. The whole variable domain, remainder taken from reference TRBV12-5 and TRBJ2-7, is DARVTQTPRHKVTEMGQEVTMRCQPILGHNTVFWYRQTMMQGLELLAYFRNRAPLDDSGMPKDRFSAEMPDATLATLKIQPSEPRDSAVYFCASGLDQGLRYFGPGTRLTVT.